This T cell receptor (beta chain) is drawn from a study of response to subunit inactivated influenza vaccine. TCRdb reanalysed the RT-PCR reads using MiXCR and keeps one entry per CDR3 protein. This table has hundreds of thousands of distinct CDR3 sequences, roughly 27% appearing once. The sample holds a few counts of this clonotype. Antigen: not known. Study-wide results and caveats: Authors proposed each seasonal influenza vaccination draws in few new T cells.

The CDR3 is 13 residues long. V gave up 0 bases and J gave up 4 bases, with 6 bases separating them. Germline lookup yields CDR1 LGHDT and CDR2 YNNKEL (reference sequence). The TCR was taken from a man aged 45-60 years who received an inactivated influenza vaccine. This chain joins TRBV3-1 and TRBJ1-1; D is uncertain. The sequencing here drew on CD4+ T cells sorted from PBMCs, taken about 5 days after vaccination. The CDR3 region has the DNA TGTGCCAGCAGCCAAGAACTAGCCACTGAAGCTTTCTTT. Translation: CASSQELATEAFF.